The 20 T cell receptor beta chains below come from one sample, sequenced in a study of cytomegalovirus exposure and HLA in healthy donors (dated by TCRdb to about 2017). Libraries were constructed by the immunoSEQ multiplex PCR assay. The multiplex PCR relied on a mix of 60 forward primers for TCR Vbeta segments and 13 reverse primers for TCR Jbeta segments. Not all clones reach the TCRdb copy of this immuneACCESS table, which keeps in-frame sequences only. Checked studies attribute under half of the gap to unresolved V genes and leave the rest unexplained. The sample table contains hundreds of thousands of clones; only one count was recorded for about 80% of them. Jointly, the top ten make up about 0.63% of the sample. Sequencing was carried out using PBMCs. The receptors derive from a man between 18 and 35 years old in good health and CMV-seronegative.

This chain uses TRBV7-3 with TRBJ1-3, with no clear D. The V end was cut by 5 bases, the J end by 2 bases, with 13 bases between. The CDR3 extends over 15 amino acids. Germline V gene lookup returns CDR1 SGHTA and CDR2 FQGTGA. DNA for the CDR3: TGTGCCAGCAGCAGGCTCCCGGGGACTGGAAACACCATATATTTT. This sequence encodes CASSRLPGTGNTIYF.

The rearrangement uses TRBV7-8 and TRBJ2-2, with unresolved D. CDR1 and CDR2 (germline): SGHVS, FQNEAQ. The CDR3 is 14 amino acids. V lost 7 bases and J lost 0, with 9 bases in between. CDR3 residues: CASNTLTNTGELFF. The CDR3 DNA reads TGTGCCAGCAACACGTTAACGAACACCGGGGAGCTGTTTTTT.

The rearrangement joins TRBV7-3 to TRBJ1-1; 10 bases agree with TRBD1. The J segment lost 1 base and the V segment lost 5 bases, leaving 13 bases of the junction unmatched. The CDR3 is made up of 18 amino acids. CDR1 is SGHTA, CDR2 FQGTGA, per germline. The CDR3 DNA reads as TGTGCCAGCAGCCCCTCCGGACAGGGGGAACTAAGGAACACTGAAGCTTTCTTT. This encodes CASSPSGQGELRNTEAFF.

This clone was seen just once. The V gene is TRBV6-5, the J gene TRBJ1-3; tentative D call: TRBD1 (5 bases). The ends were cut back, 5 bases at V and 4 bases at J, with 12 bases in the middle. There are 14 residues in the CDR3. Germline CDR1 is MNHEY and CDR2 is SVGAGI. Here the CDR3 reads CASSPHGGGNTIYF. The CDR3, as DNA: TGTGCCAGCAGTCCCCACGGGGGGGGAAACACCATATATTTT.

The J gene is TRBJ2-1, the V gene TRBV6-1, with TRBD1 identical over 7 bases. Germline lookup yields CDR1 MNHNS and CDR2 SASEGT. The junction had 4 bases not matched to a gene; V was cut back by 4 bases and J by 7 bases. The CDR3 consists of 13 residues. CDR3 sequence (DNA): TGTGCCAGCAGTGCGGGACAGTATAATGAGCAGTTCTTC. Translation: CASSAGQYNEQFF.

This clone is a singleton in its sample. The chain couples TRBV27 to TRBJ1-2, with D perhaps TRBD1 (6 bases). Germline V gene data show CDR1 as MNHEY and CDR2 as SMNVEV (reference sequence). The V and J ends lost 6 bases and 5 bases respectively, with 22 bases between them. The CDR3 is 16 amino acids. The CDR3 here is CASRPRPGDRLYGYTF. The DNA for the CDR3 is TGTGCCAGCAGACCCCGGCCCGGCGACAGGCTATATGGCTACACCTTC.

This clone was seen a handful of times. The CDR3 region has the DNA TGCGCCATCCTGGAGGGGAATGAGCAGTTCTTC. Translated, it gives CAILEGNEQFF. This chain uses TRBV5-1 with TRBJ2-1; TRBD2 might be the D (6 bases). The CDR3 consists of 11 residues. Germline values: CDR1 SGHRS, CDR2 YFSETQ. V lost 9 bases to trimming and J lost 7 bases, with 11 bases between them.

This clone was seen a few times. The chain recombines TRBV28 with TRBJ2-7, with a weak D call TRBD1 (5 bases). The germline gives CDR1 MDHEN, CDR2 SYDVKM. CDR3 length equals 12 residues. The V and J ends lost 6 bases and 3 bases respectively, with 9 bases between them. The CDR3 nucleotides read TGTGCCAGCAGCCAAAGGGGCTACGAGCAGTACTTC. It codes for CASSQRGYEQYF.

This clone was recorded a few times. The rearrangement uses TRBV7-8 and TRBJ1-1; the D gene is possibly TRBD1 (5 bases). Germline CDR1 and CDR2: SGHVS and FQNEAQ. Trimming stripped 4 bases from V and 0 bases from J, with 6 bases between. This CDR3 is built from 13 residues. CDR3 amino acids: CASSSGMNTEAFF. The CDR3 DNA sequence: TGTGCCAGCAGCTCAGGGATGAACACTGAAGCTTTCTTT.

This chain connects TRBV15 to TRBJ1-6; 7 nucleotides align to TRBD1. This CDR3 is built from 16 residues. Germline loops: CDR1 LNHNV, CDR2 YYDKDF (reference sequence). Germline trimming cut 7 bases from V and 5 bases from J; bases unmatched to any gene: 11. CDR3 sequence (DNA): TGTGCCACCAACTCCGACAGGGACGGGAATAATTCACCCCTCCACTTT. Its translation is CATNSDRDGNNSPLHF.

To note about this clone: Germline is not matched at one junction end, which may reflect a read error. The V and J genes are TRBV7-9 and TRBJ2-7; TRBD2 matches at 9 bases. CDR3 length equals 15 residues. Germline CDR1 is SEHNR and CDR2 is FQNEAQ (reference sequence). CDR3 nucleotides: TGTTCCAGCAGCTACTTGACTAGCGGAGCTTACGAGCAGTACTTC. Protein product: CSSSYLTSGAYEQYF.

V usage is TRBV6-5 and J usage is TRBJ2-5; 8 bases are shared with TRBD2. Looked up from germline, CDR1 is MNHEY and CDR2 is SVGAGI. The CDR3 totals 13 residues. V shed 7 bases and J 5 bases; nucleotides not matched to a gene: 6. CDR3 coding DNA: TGTGCCAGCACCCGGGGGGGACACGAGACCCAGTACTTC. This encodes CASTRGGHETQYF.

Only a few counts were recorded for this clone. Other DNA sequences in the same sample also yield this CDR3. The gene calls are TRBV10-3 and TRBJ1-2; no clear D. CDR3 length equals 15 residues. Germline V gene sequence: CDR1 ENHRY, CDR2 SYGVKD. Trimming took off 0 bases at V and 2 bases at J, with 10 bases between the two ends. The CDR3 spells CAISESGGLNYGYTF. The CDR3 DNA reads TGTGCCATCAGTGAGTCCGGCGGCCTGAACTATGGCTACACCTTC.

The rearrangement uses TRBV19 and TRBJ2-5; D may be TRBD1 (7 bases). There are 15 residues in the CDR3. Between the trimmed V and J ends, which lost 3 bases and 6 bases, there was a span of 17 bases. Germline V gene sequence: CDR1 LNHDA, CDR2 SQIVND (reference sequence). The CDR3 reads CASSIDFAGGKTQYF. The CDR3 region has the DNA TGTGCCAGTAGTATCGATTTCGCAGGGGGGAAGACCCAGTACTTC.

CDR3 region: CAWSVIIGLAGDHYEQYF. Written as DNA, the CDR3 is TGTGCCTGGAGTGTTATAATTGGGCTAGCGGGGGATCACTACGAGCAGTACTTC. The chain recombines TRBV30 with TRBJ2-7, with TRBD2 matching 10 bases. V was clipped by 0 bases and J by 3 bases; unmatched bases: 14. CDR3 length: 18 amino acids. Germline V CDR1 and CDR2: GTSNPN, SVGIG (reference sequence).

The CDR3 spells CASSPSPGLYEQYF. The CDR3 bases are TGTGCCAGCAGCCCTTCGCCTGGGCTCTACGAGCAGTACTTC. The V call is TRBV6-5, the J call TRBJ2-7; unclear D gene. Trimming left V 6 bases short and J 3 bases short, with 15 bases between. The CDR3 spans 14 residues. Looked up from germline, CDR1 is MNHEY and CDR2 is SVGAGI.

This chain links TRBV7-8 with TRBJ1-5; no definite D call. The V gene lost 1 base and the J gene lost 0 bases, with 7 bases spanning the gap. Germline V CDR1 and CDR2: SGHVS, FQNEAQ. The CDR3 runs to 15 residues. Here the CDR3 reads CASSLDSNSNQPQHF. The DNA of the CDR3 is TGTGCCAGCAGCTTAGACTCGAATAGCAATCAGCCCCAGCATTTT.

The V gene is TRBV28, the J gene TRBJ2-7; 8 nucleotides line up with TRBD1. The V segment lost 8 bases and the J segment 6 bases; nucleotides outside the gene matches: 9. Per germline, CDR1 MDHEN and CDR2 SYDVKM. The CDR3 has 13 amino acids. CDR3 nucleotides: TGTGCCAGCTCGGGACAGGTGGTAGGCGAGCAGTACTTC. Residues: CASSGQVVGEQYF.

The chain links TRBV6-4 to TRBJ2-1; 9 nucleotides line up with TRBD2. Germline trimming cut 6 bases from V and 7 bases from J; bases unmatched to any gene: 10. Germline-derived CDR1 and CDR2 are MRHNA and SNTAGT. CDR3 size: 15 residues. The CDR3 loop reads CASSQREALGNEQFF. The DNA of the CDR3 is TGTGCCAGCAGCCAGCGGGAGGCCCTGGGTAATGAGCAGTTCTTC.

The chain employs TRBV25-1 and TRBJ1-1; TRBD1 matches 9 bases. The V gene end was trimmed by 5 bases and the J gene end by 4 bases; junction bases not matched to a gene: 11. Per the germline V gene, CDR1 is MGHDK and CDR2 is SYGVNS. This CDR3 has 16 residues. CDR3: CASSPSGQGWGTEAFF. For the CDR3, the DNA is TGTGCCAGCAGTCCCTCCGGACAGGGGTGGGGCACTGAAGCTTTCTTT.